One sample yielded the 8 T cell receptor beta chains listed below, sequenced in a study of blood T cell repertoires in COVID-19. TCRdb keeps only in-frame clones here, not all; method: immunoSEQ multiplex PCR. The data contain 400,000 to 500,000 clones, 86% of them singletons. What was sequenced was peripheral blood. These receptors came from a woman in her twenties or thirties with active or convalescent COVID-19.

The CDR3 DNA sequence: TGTGCCAGCAGATACAAGGGGGGGAGCAATCAGCCCCAGCATTTT. It encodes CASRYKGGSNQPQHF. This chain links TRBV6-5 with TRBJ1-5, with a weak D call TRBD1 (6 bases). Trimming took 6 bases from V and 1 from J, leaving 13 bases between them. The CDR3 runs to 15 residues. Germline V gene sequence: CDR1 MNHEY, CDR2 SVGAGI.

CDR3 coding DNA: TGTGCCAGCAGTTTATCGGCAGGAGGGTACACTGAAGCTTTCTTT. Amino acids: CASSLSAGGYTEAFF. The chain links TRBV27 to TRBJ1-1; D remains unclear. The V gene's germline CDR1 is MNHEY and CDR2 SMNVEV (reference sequence). The CDR3 spans 15 residues. V lost 0 bases and J lost 3, with 11 bases in between.

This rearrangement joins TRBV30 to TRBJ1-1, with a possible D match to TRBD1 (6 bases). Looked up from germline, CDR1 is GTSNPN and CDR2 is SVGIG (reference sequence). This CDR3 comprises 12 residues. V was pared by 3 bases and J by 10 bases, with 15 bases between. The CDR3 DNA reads TGTGCCTGGAGCGAGGGGGACCGAAGAGCTTTCTTT. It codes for CAWSEGDRRAFF.

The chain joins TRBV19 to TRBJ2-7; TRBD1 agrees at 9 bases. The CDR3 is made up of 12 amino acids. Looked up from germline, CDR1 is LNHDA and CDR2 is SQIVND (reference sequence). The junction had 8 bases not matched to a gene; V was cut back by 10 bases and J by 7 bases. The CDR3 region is CAIQQGAGEQYF. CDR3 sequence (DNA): TGTGCCATTCAACAGGGGGCGGGTGAGCAGTACTTC.

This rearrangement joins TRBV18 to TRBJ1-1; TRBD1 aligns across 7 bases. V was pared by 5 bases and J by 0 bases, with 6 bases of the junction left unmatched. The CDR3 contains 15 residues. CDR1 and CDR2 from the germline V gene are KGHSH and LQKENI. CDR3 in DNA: TGTGCCAGCTCAGGGACAGCCCAGATGAACACTGAAGCTTTCTTT. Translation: CASSGTAQMNTEAFF.

The CDR3 nucleotides read TGTGCCAGCAGCCACCAGGGACTAGCGGGAAGCTCCTACAATGAGCAGTTCTTC. Residues: CASSHQGLAGSSYNEQFF. The chain employs TRBV3-1 (or the pseudogene TRBV3-2) and TRBJ2-1; TRBD2 matches at 13 bases. Germline loops: CDR1 LGHDT, CDR2 YNNKEL (reference sequence). The ends lost 3 bases at V and 0 bases at J; junction bases unmatched: 5. There are 18 residues in the CDR3.

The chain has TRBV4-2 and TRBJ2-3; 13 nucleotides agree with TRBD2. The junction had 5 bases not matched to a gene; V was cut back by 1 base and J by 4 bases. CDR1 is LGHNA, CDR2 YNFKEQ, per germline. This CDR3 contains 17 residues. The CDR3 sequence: CASSQGETSGRSDTQYF. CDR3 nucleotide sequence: TGTGCCAGCAGCCAAGGGGAGACTAGCGGGAGGTCAGATACGCAGTATTTT.

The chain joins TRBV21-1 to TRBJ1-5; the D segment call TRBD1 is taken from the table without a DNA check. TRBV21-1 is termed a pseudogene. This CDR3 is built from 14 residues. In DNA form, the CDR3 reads TGTGCCAGCGGACCGGGACAGGGGTACCAGCCCCAGCATTTT. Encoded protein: CASGPGQGYQPQHF.